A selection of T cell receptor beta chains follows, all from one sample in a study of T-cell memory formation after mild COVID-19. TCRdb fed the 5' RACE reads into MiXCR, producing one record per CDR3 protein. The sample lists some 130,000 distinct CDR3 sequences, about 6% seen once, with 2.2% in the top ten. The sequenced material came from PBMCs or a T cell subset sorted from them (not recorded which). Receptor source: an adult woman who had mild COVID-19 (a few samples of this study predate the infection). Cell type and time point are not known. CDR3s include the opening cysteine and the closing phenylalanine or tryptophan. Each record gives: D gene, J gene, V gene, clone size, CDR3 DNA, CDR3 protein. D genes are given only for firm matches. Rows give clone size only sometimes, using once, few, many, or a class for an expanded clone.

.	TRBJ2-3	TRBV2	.	TGTGCCAGCGGCTCAGGGTGGAAGACAGATACGCAGTATTTT	CASGSGWKTDTQYF
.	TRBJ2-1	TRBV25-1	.	TGTGCCAGCAGTGGCGGGACAATCTACAATGAGCAGTTCTTC	CASSGGTIYNEQFF
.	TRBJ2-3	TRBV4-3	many	TGCGCCAGCACCCTCCTGGGGACAGATACGCAGTATTTT	CASTLLGTDTQYF
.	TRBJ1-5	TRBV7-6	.	TGTGCCAGCAGCCCGTCAAACTATCAGCCCCAGCATTTT	CASSPSNYQPQHF
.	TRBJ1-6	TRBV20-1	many	TGCAGTGCTAGAGTTCCCTGGACAGATTCAGCCCTCCACTTT	CSARVPWTDSALHF
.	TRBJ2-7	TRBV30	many	TGTGCCTGGAGTGTTTTATACCGATCTAGTGCTCGCGAGCAGTACTTC	CAWSVLYRSSAREQYF
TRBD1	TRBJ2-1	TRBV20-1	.	TGCAGTGCTAGAGTGGACAGGGTCCATGAGCAGTTCTTC	CSARVDRVHEQFF
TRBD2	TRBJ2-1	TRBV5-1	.	TGCGCCAGCAGCTCCGGGACTAGCGGGAACCCCCGACTTGGTAGTGAGCAGTTCTTC	CASSSGTSGNPRLGSEQFF
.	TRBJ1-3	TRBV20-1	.	TGCAGTGCTCCAAATAGGTTGTCGGGAAACACCATATATTTT	CSAPNRLSGNTIYF
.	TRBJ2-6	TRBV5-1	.	TGCGCCAGCAGCTCTCTTATTGGAGGCTCTGGGGCCAACGTCCTGACTTTC	CASSSLIGGSGANVLTF
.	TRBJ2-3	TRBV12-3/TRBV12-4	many	TGTGCCAGCAGGACTTCTAGCACAGATACGCAGTATTTT	CASRTSSTDTQYF
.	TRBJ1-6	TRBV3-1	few	TGTGCCAGCAGCCAAGCGGGCAGGGTAGGTTCACCCCTCCACTTT	CASSQAGRVGSPLHF
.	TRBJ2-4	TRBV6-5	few	TGTGCCAGCAGCCTTTCCGGTGGGATTAAAAACATTCAGTACTTC	CASSLSGGIKNIQYF
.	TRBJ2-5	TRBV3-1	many	TGTGCCAGCAGCCAAGGGATGGCGCTCCGACAAGAGACCCAGTACTTC	CASSQGMALRQETQYF
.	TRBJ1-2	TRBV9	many	TGTGCCAGCAGCGCTCAGGTCGGGGATGGCTACACCTTC	CASSAQVGDGYTF
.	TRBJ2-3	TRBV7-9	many	TGTGCCAGCAGCTCCCAATTGCCAGATACGCAGTATTTT	CASSSQLPDTQYF
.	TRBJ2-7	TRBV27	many	TGTGCCAGCAGTCGCCTTTACACCTACGAGCAGTACTTC	CASSRLYTYEQYF
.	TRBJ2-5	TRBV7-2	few	TGTGCCAGCAGCCCGGGGGAGGTGGAGACCCAGTACTTC	CASSPGEVETQYF
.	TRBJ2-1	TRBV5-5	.	TGTGCCAGCAGCTTGGCAGATCCCAGGTCGGGGCAGTTCTTC	CASSLADPRSGQFF
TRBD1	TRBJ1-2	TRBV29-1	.	TGCAGCGTTGGGACGACAGGGTTGTTCCGTGGCTACACCTTC	CSVGTTGLFRGYTF
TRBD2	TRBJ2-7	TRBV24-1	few	TGTGCCACCAGTGACCCAACTAGCGGGACCCGGCATAGCGAGCAGTACTTC	CATSDPTSGTRHSEQYF
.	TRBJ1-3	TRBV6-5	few	TGTGCCAGCCGGACAGCCTCTGGAAACACCATATATTTT	CASRTASGNTIYF
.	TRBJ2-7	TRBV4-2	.	TGTGCCAGCAGCCAAAAGGGGACCCGCGAGCAGTACTTC	CASSQKGTREQYF
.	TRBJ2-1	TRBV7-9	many	TGTGCCAGCAGCCCTCGACGGGACACCTACAATGAGCAGTTCTTC	CASSPRRDTYNEQFF
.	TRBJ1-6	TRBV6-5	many	TGTGCCAGCAGTTACTCGGCGCTTAGCTCCTATAATTCACCCCTCCACTTT	CASSYSALSSYNSPLHF
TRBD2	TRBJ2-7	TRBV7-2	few	TGTGCCAGCAGCTTTCCTAGCGGGAGAGACGACGAGCAGTACTTC	CASSFPSGRDDEQYF
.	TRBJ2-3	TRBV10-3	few	TGTGCCATCAGTGAGTCGACGAAGACAGATACGCAGTATTTT	CAISESTKTDTQYF
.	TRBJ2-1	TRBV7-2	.	TGTGCCAGCAGTCCAACAGGGCTTCCTTACAATGAGCAGTTCTTC	CASSPTGLPYNEQFF
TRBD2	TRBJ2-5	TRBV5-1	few	TGCGCCAGCAGCTTCGGGACTAGCGAGAGGGAGACCCAGTACTTC	CASSFGTSERETQYF
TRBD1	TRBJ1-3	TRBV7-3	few	TGTGCCAGCAGCTTGGGGACAGGGTTCGGAAACACCATATATTTT	CASSLGTGFGNTIYF
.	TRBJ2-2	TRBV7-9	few	TGTGCCAGCAGCCCCGGACGAGTAGGGACCGGGGAGCTGTTTTTT	CASSPGRVGTGELFF
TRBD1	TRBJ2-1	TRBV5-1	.	TGCGCCAGCAGCCCTGGGACAGTTGGCTACAATGAGCAGTTCTTC	CASSPGTVGYNEQFF
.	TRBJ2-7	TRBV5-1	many	TGCGCCAGCAGCCTAACCGGCCTCTCCTACGAGCAGTACTTC	CASSLTGLSYEQYF
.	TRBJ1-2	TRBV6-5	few	TGTGCCAGCACCAATCACAGGGTTTACGGCTACACCTTC	CASTNHRVYGYTF
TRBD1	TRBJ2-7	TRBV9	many	TGTGCCAGCAGCGCCGGGACAGAGTACGAGCAGTACTTC	CASSAGTEYEQYF
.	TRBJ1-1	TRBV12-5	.	TGTGCTAGTGGACCCTCGGGTGGGCGATTTGAAGCTTTCTTT	CASGPSGGRFEAFF
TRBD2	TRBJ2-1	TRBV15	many	TGTGCCACCAGCAGAAAGCCCGGGACTAGCTACAATGAGCAGTTCTTC	CATSRKPGTSYNEQFF
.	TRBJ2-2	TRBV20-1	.	TGCAGTGCTAGAGAAAACTTCGCGAACACCGGGGAGCTGTTTTTT	CSARENFANTGELFF
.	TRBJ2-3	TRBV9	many	TGTGCCAGCAGCCTTTCAGAAGGCAGGGGCACAGATACGCAGTATTTT	CASSLSEGRGTDTQYF
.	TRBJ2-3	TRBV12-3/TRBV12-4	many	TGTGCCAGCAGCGAGCGGGCCCGCCGTTATTTT	CASSERARRYF
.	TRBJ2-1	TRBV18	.	TGTGCCAGCTCACCAGTTCGGGACTCGGGAAATGAGCAGTTCTTC	CASSPVRDSGNEQFF
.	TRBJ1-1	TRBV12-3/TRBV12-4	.	TGTGCCAGCAGGGTTACAGGGTACACTGAAGCTTTCTTT	CASRVTGYTEAFF
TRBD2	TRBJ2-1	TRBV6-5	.	TGTGCCAGCAGGTCCGGGACTAGCGGGAGTAATGAGCAGTTCTTC	CASRSGTSGSNEQFF
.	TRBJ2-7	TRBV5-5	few	TGTGCCAGCAGCTTGGCGGGAGTACGGTACGAGCAGTACTTC	CASSLAGVRYEQYF
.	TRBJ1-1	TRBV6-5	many	TGTGCCAGCAGTTACTTGTTCGCCAGGATGGGGACTGAAGCTTTCTTT	CASSYLFARMGTEAFF
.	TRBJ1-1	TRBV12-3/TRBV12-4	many	TGTGCCAGCAGCCGGGGGACTGAAGCTTTCTTT	CASSRGTEAFF
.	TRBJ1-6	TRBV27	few	TGTGCCAGCAGTTCGGGACTGCCAATATCACCCCTCCACTTT	CASSSGLPISPLHF
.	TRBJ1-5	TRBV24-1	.	TGTGCCACCAGTGATTCGCACGGGGGGGGAATGCAGCCCCAGCATTTT	CATSDSHGGGMQPQHF
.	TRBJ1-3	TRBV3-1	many	TGTGCCAGCAGCTGGAATGCGAGGGGAAACACCATATATTTT	CASSWNARGNTIYF
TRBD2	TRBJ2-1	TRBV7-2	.	TGTGCCAGCAGCTTAGAGCTGGCTAGCGGGTTCGGTGAGCAGTTCTTC	CASSLELASGFGEQFF
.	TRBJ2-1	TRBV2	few	TGTGCCAGCAGTACCACAGGGGGGGACCAGTTCTTC	CASSTTGGDQFF
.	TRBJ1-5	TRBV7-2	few	TGTGCCAGCAGGTTGGCAGCCAGCAATCAGCCCCAGCATTTT	CASRLAASNQPQHF
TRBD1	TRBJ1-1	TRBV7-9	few	TGTGCCAGCAGCTTAGCTTACCGGGGGACAGGGAACACTGAAGCTTTCTTT	CASSLAYRGTGNTEAFF
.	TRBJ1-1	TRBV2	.	TGTGCCAGCAGTGAAGAGGCAGGGATGAACATGAACACTGAAGCTTTCTTT	CASSEEAGMNMNTEAFF